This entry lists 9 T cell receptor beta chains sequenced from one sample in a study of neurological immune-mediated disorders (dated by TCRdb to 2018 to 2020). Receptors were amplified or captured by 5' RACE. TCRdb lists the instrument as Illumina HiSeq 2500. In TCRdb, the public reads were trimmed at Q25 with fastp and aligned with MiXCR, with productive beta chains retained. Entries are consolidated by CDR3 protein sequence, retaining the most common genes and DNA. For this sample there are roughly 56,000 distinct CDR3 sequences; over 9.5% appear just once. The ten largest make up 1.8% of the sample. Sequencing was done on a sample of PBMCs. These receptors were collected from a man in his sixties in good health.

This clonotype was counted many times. CDR3 loop: CASSLGTDGGGSVIQYF. CDR3 sequence (DNA): TGTGCCAGCAGCTTGGGCACAGATGGGGGGGGATCGGTCATTCAGTACTTC. The rearrangement uses TRBV5-5 and TRBJ2-4; 7 nucleotides align to TRBD2. CDR3 length equals 17 residues. J was trimmed by 9 bases and V by 0 bases; bases with no gene match: 15. Germline V gene lookup returns CDR1 SGHKS and CDR2 YYEKEE (reference sequence).

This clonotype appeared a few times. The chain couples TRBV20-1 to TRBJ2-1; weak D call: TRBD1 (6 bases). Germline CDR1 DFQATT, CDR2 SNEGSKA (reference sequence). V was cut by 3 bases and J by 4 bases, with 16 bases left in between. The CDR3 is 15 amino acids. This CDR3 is CSARTQGGRYNEQFF. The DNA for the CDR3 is TGCAGTGCTAGGACACAGGGCGGAAGGTACAATGAGCAGTTCTTC.

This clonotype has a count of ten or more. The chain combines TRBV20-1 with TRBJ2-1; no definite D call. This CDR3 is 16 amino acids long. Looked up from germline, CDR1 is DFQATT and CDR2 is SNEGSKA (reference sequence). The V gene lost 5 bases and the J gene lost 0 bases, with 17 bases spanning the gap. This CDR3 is CSAVERSTSSYNEQFF. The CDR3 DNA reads TGCAGTGCTGTGGAGAGGAGCACCAGCTCCTACAATGAGCAGTTCTTC.

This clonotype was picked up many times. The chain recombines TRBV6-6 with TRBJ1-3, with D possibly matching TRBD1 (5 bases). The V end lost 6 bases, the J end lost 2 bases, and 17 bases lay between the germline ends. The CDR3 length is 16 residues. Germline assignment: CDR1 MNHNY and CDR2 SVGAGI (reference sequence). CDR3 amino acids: CASSPPGRQPGNTIYF. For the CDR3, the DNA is TGTGCCAGCAGCCCCCCGGGACGGCAGCCTGGAAACACCATATATTTT.

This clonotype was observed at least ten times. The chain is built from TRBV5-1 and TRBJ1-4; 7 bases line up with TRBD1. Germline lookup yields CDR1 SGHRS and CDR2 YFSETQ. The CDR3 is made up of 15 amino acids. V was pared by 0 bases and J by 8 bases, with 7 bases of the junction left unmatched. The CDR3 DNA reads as TGCGCCAGCAGCTTGGGGGGCCAGGGGGTAGAAAAACTGTTTTTT. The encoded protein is CASSLGGQGVEKLFF.

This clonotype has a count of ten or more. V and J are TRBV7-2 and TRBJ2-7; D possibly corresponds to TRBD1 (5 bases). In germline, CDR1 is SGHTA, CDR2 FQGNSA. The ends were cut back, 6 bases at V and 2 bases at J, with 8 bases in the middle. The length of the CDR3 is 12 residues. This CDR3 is CASSKGPYEQYF. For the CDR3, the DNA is TGTGCCAGCAGTAAGGGGCCCTACGAGCAGTACTTC.

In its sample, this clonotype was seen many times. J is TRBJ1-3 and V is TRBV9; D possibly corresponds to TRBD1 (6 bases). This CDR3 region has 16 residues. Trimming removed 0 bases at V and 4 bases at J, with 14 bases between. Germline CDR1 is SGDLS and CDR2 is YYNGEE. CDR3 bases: TGTGCCAGCAGCGTAGGAGGGGGTACAGGGGGAAACACCATATATTTT. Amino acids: CASSVGGGTGGNTIYF.

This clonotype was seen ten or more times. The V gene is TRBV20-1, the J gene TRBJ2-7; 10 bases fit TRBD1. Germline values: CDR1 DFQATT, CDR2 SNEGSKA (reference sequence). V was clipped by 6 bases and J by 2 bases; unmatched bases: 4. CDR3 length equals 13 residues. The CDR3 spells CSADGQGAYEQYF. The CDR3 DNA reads TGCAGTGCCGATGGACAGGGGGCCTACGAGCAGTACTTC.

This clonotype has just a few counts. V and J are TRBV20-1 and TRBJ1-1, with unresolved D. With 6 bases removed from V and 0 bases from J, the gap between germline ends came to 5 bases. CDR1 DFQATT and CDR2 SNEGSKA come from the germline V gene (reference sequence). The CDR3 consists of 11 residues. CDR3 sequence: CSAPVNTEAFF. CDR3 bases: TGCAGTGCCCCTGTGAACACTGAAGCTTTCTTT.